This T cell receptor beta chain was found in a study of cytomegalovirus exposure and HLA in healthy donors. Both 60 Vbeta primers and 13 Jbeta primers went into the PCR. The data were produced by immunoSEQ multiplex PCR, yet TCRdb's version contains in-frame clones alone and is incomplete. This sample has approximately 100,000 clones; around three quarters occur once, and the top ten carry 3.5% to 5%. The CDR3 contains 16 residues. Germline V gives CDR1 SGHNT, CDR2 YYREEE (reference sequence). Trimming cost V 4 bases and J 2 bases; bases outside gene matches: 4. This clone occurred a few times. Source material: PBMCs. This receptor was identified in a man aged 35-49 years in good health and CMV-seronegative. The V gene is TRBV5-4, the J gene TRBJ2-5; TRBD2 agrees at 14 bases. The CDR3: CASSQRLAGGQETQYF. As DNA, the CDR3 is TGTGCCAGCAGCCAAAGACTAGCGGGGGGGCAAGAGACCCAGTACTTC.